The T cell receptor (beta chain) described here comes from a study of cytomegalovirus exposure and HLA in healthy donors. Study context: Within an early data release were about 85 million unique TCRs drawn from HLA-typed donors. Study-level points and caveats: An analysis that came later showed most CMV-associated TCR beta chains appearing HLA-restricted. Specificity for CMV antigens was confirmed in vitro for a few of the CMV-associated chains.

For this clone: Its target is not known.

13 Jbeta primers and 60 Vbeta primers were used for the PCR. The assay was immunoSEQ multiplex PCR, and TCRdb's table has in-frame clones only and misses some. The sample yields 200,000 to 250,000 clones, roughly three quarters seen once. Per germline, CDR1 SEHNR and CDR2 FQNEAQ (reference sequence). The V gene lost 5 bases and the J gene lost 0 bases, with 11 bases spanning the gap. The CDR3 has 15 amino acids. The gene calls are TRBV7-9 and TRBJ1-5; D ambiguous. The source of this sequence is a man between 50 and 59 years old in good health and CMV-seronegative. Specimen: PBMCs. CDR3 region: CASSLDGDSNQPQHF. CDR3 coding DNA: TGTGCCAGCAGCCTAGACGGGGATAGCAATCAGCCCCAGCATTTT.